This T cell receptor beta chain is drawn from a study of a mutant IDH1 vaccine in newly diagnosed glioma. Study details: Vaccine administration was initiated 4-6 weeks following radiotherapy alone, or with temozolomide cycles. Pretreatment consisted of radiotherapy, temozolomide, or both, with most receiving both. Mean patient age was around 40 years; approximately 62% were male and about 40% female.

Profiled with immunoSEQ multiplex PCR; TCRdb holds only in-frame clones, not every one. The sample holds over 55,000 clones, about 81% seen once. A note on this clone: Its matching antigen is unknown.

The time point was: week 23, last vaccination. Doses consisted of 300 ug of mutant IDH1 20-mer peptide each, paired with topical imiquimod. Per germline, CDR1 LGHNA and CDR2 YNFKEQ. Trimming pared 0 bases from V and 4 bases from J, leaving 19 bases between. The CDR3 length is 18 residues. The V call is TRBV4-2, the J call TRBJ1-5; D is possibly TRBD1 (5 bases). The sample in question was PBMCs, obtained from a glioma patient whose treatment included an IDH1 peptide vaccine. The clonotype comes from a woman aged 40-49 years with glioma. Some clones in this sample may be carry-over from other donors' samples. The CDR3 is CASSQDSSTAPTNQPQHF. As DNA, the CDR3 is TGTGCCAGCAGCCAAGACTCCTCGACAGCCCCTACGAATCAGCCCCAGCATTTT.